These 14 T cell receptor beta chains originate from one sample sequenced in a study of T cell responses to AZD1222 COVID-19 vaccine. Generated by immunoSEQ multiplex PCR, the TCRdb table keeps only in-frame clones and is missing some. The sample lists some 130,000 clones; roughly 92% were seen once. Material: peripheral blood, obtained 28 days after the second AZD1222 dose. The source is an adult who received the AZD1222 COVID-19 vaccine.

In nucleotides, the CDR3 is TGTGCCACCAGCAGGTTAGCGGGGTCCAATGAGCAGTTCTTC. Translation gives CATSRLAGSNEQFF. The V gene is TRBV15, the J gene TRBJ2-1; 8 positions match TRBD2. This CDR3 comprises 14 residues. Per the germline V gene, CDR1 is LNHNV and CDR2 is YYDKDF (reference sequence). After removal of 3 bases from V and 6 bases from J, the junction contained 4 bases not matched to a gene.

The chain links TRBV10-3 to TRBJ1-3, with D unresolved. Trimming took 6 bases from V and 4 from J, leaving 7 bases between them. The CDR3 extends over 12 amino acids. CDR1 and CDR2 from the germline V gene are ENHRY and SYGVKD. The chain's CDR3 is CAISLDGNTIYF. In nucleotides, the CDR3 is TGTGCCATCAGCCTGGACGGAAACACCATATATTTT.

Concerning this clone: Other DNA sequences in this specimen translate into the identical CDR3. The V call is TRBV7-2, the J call TRBJ2-1; 7 bases map to TRBD2. The CDR3 is made up of 15 amino acids. After removal of 0 bases from V and 2 bases from J, the junction contained 1 base not matched to a gene. CDR1 is SGHTA and CDR2 is FQGNSA in the germline V gene. The CDR3 region has the DNA TGTGCCAGCAGCTTAGCGGGAGGGCCCTACAATGAGCAGTTCTTC. This translates into CASSLAGGPYNEQFF.

The chain couples TRBV7-2 to TRBJ2-7; possibly TRBD1 for D (5 bases). Germline assignment: CDR1 SGHTA and CDR2 FQGNSA. V was clipped by 2 bases and J by 5 bases, with 16 bases between them. The CDR3 extends over 15 amino acids. The chain's CDR3 is CASSLMGQGIHEQYF. For the CDR3, the DNA is TGTGCCAGCAGCTTAATGGGGCAGGGTATCCACGAGCAGTACTTC.

V is TRBV7-2 and J is TRBJ1-1; D gene ambiguous. Germline CDR1 is SGHTA and CDR2 is FQGNSA. This CDR3 is 14 amino acids long. The V gene lost 2 bases and the J gene lost 7 bases, with 14 bases spanning the gap. Here the CDR3 DNA reads TGTGCCAGCAGCTTAACGGTGGGGAGCGGTGAAGCTTTCTTT. This codes for CASSLTVGSGEAFF.

The chain carries TRBV30 and TRBJ1-6; D is uncertain. CDR1 and CDR2 from the germline V gene are GTSNPN and SVGIG (reference sequence). Trimming took off 0 bases at V and 3 bases at J, with 6 bases between the two ends. This CDR3 spans 14 amino acids. CDR3 bases: TGTGCCTGGAGTGTCGGCAACTATAATTCACCCCTCCACTTT. Translated: CAWSVGNYNSPLHF.

This chain links TRBV27 with TRBJ2-7; 9 nucleotides agree with TRBD1. The V and J ends lost 5 bases and 3 bases, in that order; junction bases with no gene match: 8. The CDR3 spans 15 residues. The germline gives CDR1 MNHEY, CDR2 SMNVEV (reference sequence). The CDR3 spells CASSARTGAHYEQYF. The CDR3 nucleotides are TGTGCCAGCAGTGCCCGGACAGGGGCCCACTACGAGCAGTACTTC.

The chain combines TRBV11-3 with TRBJ1-1; 8 bases map to TRBD1. Germline V gene sequence: CDR1 SGHNT, CDR2 YENEEA. Trimming cost V 5 bases and J 8 bases; bases outside gene matches: 13. This CDR3 contains 15 residues. The CDR3 coding sequence is TGTGCCAGCAGCCCGGGGACAGGCCGGGGACTCGAAGCTTTCTTT. Translated, it gives CASSPGTGRGLEAFF.

A remark on this clone: Different DNA sequences within this sample yield the same CDR3. The rearrangement links TRBV18 to TRBJ1-2, with D hard to call. Germline lookup yields CDR1 KGHSH and CDR2 LQKENI. This CDR3 comprises 11 residues. Deletions cut 5 bases from V and 5 bases from J, with 6 bases between. CDR3 in amino acids: CASSLDYGYTF. CDR3 nucleotide sequence: TGTGCCAGCTCATTGGATTATGGCTACACCTTC.

The V call is TRBV7-9, the J call TRBJ2-2; D may be TRBD2 (6 bases). This CDR3 contains 15 residues. The V and J ends lost 0 bases and 4 bases respectively, with 9 bases between them. CDR1 is SEHNR, CDR2 FQNEAQ, per germline (reference sequence). CDR3: CASSLAGGSTGELFF. The CDR3 coding sequence is TGTGCCAGCAGCTTAGCGGGAGGCTCCACCGGGGAGCTGTTTTTT.

The V and J genes are TRBV7-2 and TRBJ2-1; D perhaps matches TRBD2 (6 bases). CDR3 size: 13 residues. The germline gives CDR1 SGHTA, CDR2 FQGNSA. V was cut by 4 bases and J by 8 bases, with 12 bases left in between. CDR3 DNA sequence: TGTGCCAGCAGCTCGACTAGGGAGGATGAGCAGTTCTTC. Amino acid sequence: CASSSTREDEQFF.

CDR3 sequence: CASSPTGDTGELFF. The CDR3 bases are TGTGCCAGCAGTCCCACCGGGGACACCGGGGAGCTGTTTTTT. The chain has TRBV6-5 and TRBJ2-2, with a possible D match to TRBD2 (5 bases). With 5 bases removed from V and 3 bases from J, the gap between germline ends came to 10 bases. Germline V gives CDR1 MNHEY, CDR2 SVGAGI. The CDR3 consists of 14 residues.

The chain uses TRBV20-1 and TRBJ1-2, with unresolved D. V was trimmed by 1 base and J by 6 bases, leaving 6 bases between them. This CDR3 comprises 11 residues. Looked up from germline, CDR1 is DFQATT and CDR2 is SNEGSKA (reference sequence). CDR3 protein: CSARAGNGYTF. CDR3 sequence (DNA): TGCAGTGCTAGAGCGGGCAATGGCTACACCTTC.

The CDR3 spells CASSLTGNRISPLHF. The DNA for the CDR3 is TGTGCCAGCAGCCTCACAGGGAACAGAATTTCACCCCTCCACTTT. This chain joins TRBV7-2 and TRBJ1-6; D perhaps matches TRBD1 (6 bases). CDR3 length: 15 amino acids. Trimming pared 5 bases from V and 9 bases from J, leaving 17 bases between. CDR1 SGHTA and CDR2 FQGNSA come from the germline V gene.